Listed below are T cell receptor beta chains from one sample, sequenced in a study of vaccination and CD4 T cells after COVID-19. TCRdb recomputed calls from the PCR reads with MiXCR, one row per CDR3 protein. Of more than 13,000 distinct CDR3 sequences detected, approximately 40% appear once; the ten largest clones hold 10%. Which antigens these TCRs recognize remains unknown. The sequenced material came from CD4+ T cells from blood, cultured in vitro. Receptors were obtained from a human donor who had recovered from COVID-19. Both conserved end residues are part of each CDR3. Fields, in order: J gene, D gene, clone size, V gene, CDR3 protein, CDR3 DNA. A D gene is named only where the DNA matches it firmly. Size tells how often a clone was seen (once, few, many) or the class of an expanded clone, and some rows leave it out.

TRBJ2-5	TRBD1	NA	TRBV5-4	CASSPTRDSQETQYF	TGTGCCAGCAGTCCCACCCGGGACAGCCAAGAGACCCAGTACTTC
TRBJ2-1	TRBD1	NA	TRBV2	CASTVYRGMGNEQFF	TGTGCCAGCACTGTCTACAGGGGTATGGGCAATGAGCAGTTCTTC
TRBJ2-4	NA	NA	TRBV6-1	CASGQNIQYF	TGTGCCAGCGGGCAAAACATTCAGTACTTC
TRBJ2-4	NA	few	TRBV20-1	CSAKRGRNIQYF	TGCAGTGCTAAGAGGGGCCGAAACATTCAGTACTTC
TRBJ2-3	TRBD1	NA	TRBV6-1	CASSPGTGIDTQYF	TGTGCCAGCAGTCCTGGGACAGGGATAGATACGCAGTATTTT
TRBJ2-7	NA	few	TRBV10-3	CAISESGVGYEQYF	TGTGCCATCAGTGAATCTGGAGTCGGCTACGAGCAGTACTTC
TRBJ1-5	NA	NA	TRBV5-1	CASSDGTGDYSNQPQHF	TGCGCCAGCAGCGACGGGACGGGAGATTATAGCAATCAGCCCCAGCATTTT
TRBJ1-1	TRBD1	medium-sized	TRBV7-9	CASSLPPRGGTEAFF	TGTGCCAGCAGCTTACCGCCCAGGGGGGGGACTGAAGCTTTCTTT
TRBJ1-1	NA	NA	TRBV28	CASSWEGVNTEAFF	TGTGCCAGCAGTTGGGAGGGAGTGAACACTGAAGCTTTCTTT
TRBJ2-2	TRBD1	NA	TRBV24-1	CATSDPGTGTGELFF	TGTGCCACCAGTGACCCCGGGACAGGCACCGGGGAGCTGTTTTTT
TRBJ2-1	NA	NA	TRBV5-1	CASSLEIAEQFF	TGCGCCAGCAGCTTGGAGATAGCAGAGCAGTTCTTC
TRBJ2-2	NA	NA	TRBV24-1	CATSDPRRASNTGELFF	TGTGCCACCAGTGACCCCCGGCGAGCCTCGAACACCGGGGAGCTGTTTTTT
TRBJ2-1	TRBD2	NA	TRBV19	CASSSGSWSYNEQFF	TGTGCCAGTAGTAGCGGGAGTTGGAGCTACAATGAGCAGTTCTTC
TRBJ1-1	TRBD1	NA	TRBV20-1	CSARGSKGAITEAFF	TGCAGTGCTCGGGGGAGCAAGGGGGCCATCACTGAAGCTTTCTTT
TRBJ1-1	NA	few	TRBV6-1	CASSPQGRGTEAFF	TGTGCCAGCAGTCCCCAGGGGAGAGGGACTGAAGCTTTCTTT
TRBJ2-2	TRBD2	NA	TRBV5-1	CASSRGLAGVSTGELFF	TGCGCCAGCAGCCGGGGACTAGCGGGAGTGTCCACCGGGGAGCTGTTTTTT
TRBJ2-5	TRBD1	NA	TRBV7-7	CASSSQGIQETQYF	TGTGCCAGCAGCTCACAGGGGATCCAAGAGACCCAGTACTTC